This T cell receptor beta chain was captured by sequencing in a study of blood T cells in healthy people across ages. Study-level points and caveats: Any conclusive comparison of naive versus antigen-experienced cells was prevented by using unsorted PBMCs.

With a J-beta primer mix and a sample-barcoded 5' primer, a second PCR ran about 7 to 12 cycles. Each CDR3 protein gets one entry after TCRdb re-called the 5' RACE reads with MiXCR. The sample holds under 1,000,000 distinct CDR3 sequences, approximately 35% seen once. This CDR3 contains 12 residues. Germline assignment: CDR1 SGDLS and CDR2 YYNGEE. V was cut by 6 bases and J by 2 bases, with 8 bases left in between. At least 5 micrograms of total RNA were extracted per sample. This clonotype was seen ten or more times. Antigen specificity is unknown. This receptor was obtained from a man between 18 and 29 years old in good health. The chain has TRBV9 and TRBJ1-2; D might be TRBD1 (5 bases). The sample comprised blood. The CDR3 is CASTQANYGYTF. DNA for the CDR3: TGTGCCAGCACACAGGCGAACTATGGCTACACCTTC.